Listed here are 8 T cell receptor beta chains from one sample, sequenced in a study of response to subunit inactivated influenza vaccine (dated by TCRdb to the late 2010s). Preparation of the library involved RT-PCR. Instrument used: Illumina HiSeq 2500. The public reads were run again by TCRdb, first through fastp at Q25 and then through MiXCR, and only productive beta chains were kept. All rows with the same CDR3 protein become a single entry with the most common DNA and genes. The sample table shows about half a million distinct CDR3 sequences, and 7.6% are seen once. 13% of the sample goes to the ten largest clones. This specimen consisted of PBMCs from blood, obtained around 2 years after vaccination. The receptors come from a man between 50 and 75 years old who received an inactivated influenza vaccine. Donor details come from another sample of the same person, matched by shared clones.

This clonotype was observed a handful of times. The rearrangement uses TRBV4-2 and TRBJ2-5, with 15 nucleotides matching TRBD2. V dropped 1 base and J dropped 5; count of bases not matched to a gene: 8. Germline loops: CDR1 LGHNA, CDR2 YNFKEQ. There are 18 residues in the CDR3. The CDR3 DNA follows: TGTGCCAGCAGCCAAGTCGGACTAGCGGGGGGGCTCGGTGAGACCCAGTACTTC. It is translated as CASSQVGLAGGLGETQYF.

There are many counts of this clonotype. The V and J genes are TRBV12-3 or TRBV12-4 and TRBJ2-2; D might be TRBD1 (6 bases). Deletions cut 8 bases from V and 0 bases from J, with 7 bases between. CDR3 length: 13 amino acids. The CDR3: CASRTANTGELFF. The CDR3 nucleotides read TGTGCCAGCCGGACAGCGAACACCGGGGAGCTGTTTTTT.

This clonotype has ten or more counts. V is TRBV12-3 or TRBV12-4 and J is TRBJ2-5; TRBD2 matches 7 bases. The CDR3 totals 14 residues. J lost 7 bases, V lost 4 bases, and 9 bases had no gene match. CDR3 amino acids: CASSSGLVFGTQYF. In DNA, the CDR3 is TGTGCCAGCAGTTCCGGACTAGTGTTCGGGACCCAGTACTTC.

This clonotype was seen repeatedly, ten times or more. This chain joins TRBV10-3 and TRBJ1-1; 7 bases match TRBD1. Germline trimming cut 6 bases from V and 0 bases from J; bases unmatched to any gene: 4. From germline, CDR1 is ENHRY and CDR2 SYGVKD. The CDR3 length is 14 residues. CDR3 in DNA: TGTGCCATCAGAGGGACAGCCATGAACACTGAAGCTTTCTTT. Translated, it gives CAIRGTAMNTEAFF.

The chain couples TRBV3-1 to TRBJ2-1; TRBD1 might be the D (5 bases). The CDR3 loop spans 11 amino acids. Germline-derived CDR1 and CDR2 are LGHDT and YNNKEL (reference sequence). Trimming took 10 bases from V and 9 from J, leaving 13 bases between them. The DNA for the CDR3 is TGTGCCAACCCAGGGTCCTGTGAGCAGTTCTTC. This codes for CANPGSCEQFF.

This clonotype was counted ten times or more. The chain is built from TRBV7-9 and TRBJ2-7, with a possible D match to TRBD1 (6 bases). The CDR3 loop spans 13 amino acids. In germline, CDR1 is SEHNR, CDR2 FQNEAQ (reference sequence). Deletions cut 5 bases from V and 2 bases from J, with 10 bases between. The CDR3 region has the DNA TGTGCCAGCAGCCAGGACAGTGCCTACGAGCAGTACTTC. It specifies CASSQDSAYEQYF.

This clonotype came up a few times. This chain uses TRBV15 with TRBJ1-5, with a weak D call TRBD1 (6 bases). The CDR3 is 15 residues long. The V end was cut by 0 bases, the J end by 7 bases, with 13 bases between. Germline lookup yields CDR1 LNHNV and CDR2 YYDKDF (reference sequence). Here the CDR3 DNA reads TGTGCCACCAGCAGAGATTTCAGGGGTTGGCAGCCCCAGCATTTT. The encoded protein is CATSRDFRGWQPQHF.

Ten or more counts support this clonotype. J is TRBJ2-1 and V is TRBV7-3; D is unresolved. The V gene's germline CDR1 is SGHTA and CDR2 FQGTGA. The CDR3 covers 13 residues. With 5 bases removed from V and 6 bases from J, the gap between germline ends came to 11 bases. CDR3 nucleotides: TGTGCCAGCAGCCCTCGGGCTAGCAATGAGCAGTTCTTC. It codes for CASSPRASNEQFF.